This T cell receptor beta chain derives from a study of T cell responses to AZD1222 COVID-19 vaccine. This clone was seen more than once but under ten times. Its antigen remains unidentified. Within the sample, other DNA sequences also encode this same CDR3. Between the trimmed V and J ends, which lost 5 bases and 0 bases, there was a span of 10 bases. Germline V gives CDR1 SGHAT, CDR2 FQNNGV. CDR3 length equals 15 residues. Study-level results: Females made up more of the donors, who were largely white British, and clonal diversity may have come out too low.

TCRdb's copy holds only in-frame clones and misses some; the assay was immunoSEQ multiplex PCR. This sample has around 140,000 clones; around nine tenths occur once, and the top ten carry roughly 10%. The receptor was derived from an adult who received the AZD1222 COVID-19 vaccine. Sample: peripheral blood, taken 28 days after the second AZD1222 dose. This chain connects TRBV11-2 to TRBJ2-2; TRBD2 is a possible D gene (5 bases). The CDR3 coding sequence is TGTGCCAGCAGCCTAGGACTGCCGAACACCGGGGAGCTGTTTTTT. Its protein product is CASSLGLPNTGELFF.